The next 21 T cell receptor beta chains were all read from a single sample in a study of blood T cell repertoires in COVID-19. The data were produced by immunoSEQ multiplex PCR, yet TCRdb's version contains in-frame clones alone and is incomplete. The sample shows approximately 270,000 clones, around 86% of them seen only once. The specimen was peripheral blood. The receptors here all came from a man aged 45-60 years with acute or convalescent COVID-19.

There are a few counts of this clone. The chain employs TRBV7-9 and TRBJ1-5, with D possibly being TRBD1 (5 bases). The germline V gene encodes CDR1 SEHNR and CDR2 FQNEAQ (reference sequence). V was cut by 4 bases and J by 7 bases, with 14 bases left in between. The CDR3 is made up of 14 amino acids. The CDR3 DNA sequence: TGTGCCAGCAGCTCCAAGACAGACGAGCAGCCCCAGCATTTT. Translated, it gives CASSSKTDEQPQHF.

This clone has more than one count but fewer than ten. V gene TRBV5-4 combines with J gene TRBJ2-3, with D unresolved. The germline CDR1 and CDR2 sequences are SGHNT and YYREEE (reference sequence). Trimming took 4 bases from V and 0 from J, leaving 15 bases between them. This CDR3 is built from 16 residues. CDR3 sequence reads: CASSPVDITSTDTQYF. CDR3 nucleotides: TGTGCCAGCAGCCCTGTCGACATTACTAGCACAGATACGCAGTATTTT.

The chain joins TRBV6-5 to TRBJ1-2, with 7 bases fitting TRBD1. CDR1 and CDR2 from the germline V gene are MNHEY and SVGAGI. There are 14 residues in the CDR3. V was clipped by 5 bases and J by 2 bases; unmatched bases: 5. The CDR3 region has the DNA TGTGCCAGCAGTAGGTTACAGGGGAACTATGGCTACACCTTC. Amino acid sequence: CASSRLQGNYGYTF.

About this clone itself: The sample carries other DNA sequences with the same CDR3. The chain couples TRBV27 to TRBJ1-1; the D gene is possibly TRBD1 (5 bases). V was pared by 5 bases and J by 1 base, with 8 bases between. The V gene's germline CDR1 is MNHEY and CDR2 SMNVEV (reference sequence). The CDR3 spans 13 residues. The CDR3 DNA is TGTGCCAGCAGTCTTGGGGCGAACACTGAAGCTTTCTTT. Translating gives CASSLGANTEAFF.

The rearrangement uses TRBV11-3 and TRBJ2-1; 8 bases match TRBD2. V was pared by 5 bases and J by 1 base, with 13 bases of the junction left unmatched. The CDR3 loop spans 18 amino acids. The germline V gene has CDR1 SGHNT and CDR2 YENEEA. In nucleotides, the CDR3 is TGTGCCAGCAGCCCCCAGGGGCGGGGGGCTAGGTCCTACAATGAGCAGTTCTTC. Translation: CASSPQGRGARSYNEQFF.

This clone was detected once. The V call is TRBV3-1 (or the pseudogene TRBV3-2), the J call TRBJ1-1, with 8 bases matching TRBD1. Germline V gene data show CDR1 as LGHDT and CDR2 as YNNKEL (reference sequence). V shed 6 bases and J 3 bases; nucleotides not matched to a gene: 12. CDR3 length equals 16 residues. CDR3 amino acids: CASSLIISGGYTEAFF. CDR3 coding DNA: TGTGCCAGCAGTCTTATTATATCAGGGGGCTACACTGAAGCTTTCTTT.

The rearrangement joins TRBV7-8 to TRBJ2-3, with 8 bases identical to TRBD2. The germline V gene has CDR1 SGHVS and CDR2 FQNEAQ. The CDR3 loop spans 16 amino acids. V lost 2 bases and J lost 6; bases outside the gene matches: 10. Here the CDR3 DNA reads TGTGCCAGCAGCTTACGTCTCGGGGGGGCCGGGGATACGCAGTATTTT. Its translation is CASSLRLGGAGDTQYF.

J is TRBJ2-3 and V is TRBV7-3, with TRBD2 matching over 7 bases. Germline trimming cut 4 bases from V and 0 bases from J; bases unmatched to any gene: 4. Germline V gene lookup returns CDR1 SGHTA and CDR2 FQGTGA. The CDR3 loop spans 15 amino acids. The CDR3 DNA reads TGTGCCAGCAGCTCTATGGGGGGGAGCACAGATACGCAGTATTTT. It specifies CASSSMGGSTDTQYF.

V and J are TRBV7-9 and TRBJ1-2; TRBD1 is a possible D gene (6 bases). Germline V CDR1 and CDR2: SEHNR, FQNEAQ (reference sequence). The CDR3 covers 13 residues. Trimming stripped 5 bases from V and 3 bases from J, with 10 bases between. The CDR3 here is CASSADRYYGYTF. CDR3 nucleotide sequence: TGTGCCAGCAGCGCCGACAGGTACTATGGCTACACCTTC. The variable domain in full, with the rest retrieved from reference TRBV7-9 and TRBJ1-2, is DTGVSQNPRHKITKRGQNVTFRCDPISEHNRLYWYRQTLGQGPEFLTYFQNEAQLEKSRLLSDRFSAERPKGSFSTLEIQRTEQGDSAMYLCASSADRYYGYTFGSGTRLTVV.

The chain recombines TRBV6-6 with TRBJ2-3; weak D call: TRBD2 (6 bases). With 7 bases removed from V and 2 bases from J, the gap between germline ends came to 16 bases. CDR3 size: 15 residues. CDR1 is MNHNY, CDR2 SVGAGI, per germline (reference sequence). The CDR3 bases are TGTGCCAGCACCAAAACGGCGGGATACACAGATACGCAGTATTTT. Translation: CASTKTAGYTDTQYF.

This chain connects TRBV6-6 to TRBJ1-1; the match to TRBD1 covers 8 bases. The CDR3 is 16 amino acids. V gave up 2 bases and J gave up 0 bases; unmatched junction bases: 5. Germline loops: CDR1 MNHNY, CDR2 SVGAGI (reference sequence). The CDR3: CASSYVQGAMNTEAFF. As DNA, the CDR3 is TGTGCCAGCAGTTACGTCCAGGGGGCTATGAACACTGAAGCTTTCTTT.

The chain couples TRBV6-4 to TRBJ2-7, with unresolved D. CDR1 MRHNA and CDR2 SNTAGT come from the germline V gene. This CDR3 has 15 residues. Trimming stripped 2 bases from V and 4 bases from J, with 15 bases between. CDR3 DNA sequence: TGTGCCAGCAGTGACAAGGCAGGCCGGTCGTACGAGCAGTACTTC. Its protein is CASSDKAGRSYEQYF.

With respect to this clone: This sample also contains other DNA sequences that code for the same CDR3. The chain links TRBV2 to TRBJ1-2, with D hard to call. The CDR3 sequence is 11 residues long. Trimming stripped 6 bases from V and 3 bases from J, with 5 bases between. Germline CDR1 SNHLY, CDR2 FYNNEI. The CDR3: CASRRDYGYTF. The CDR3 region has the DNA TGTGCCAGCAGACGGGACTATGGCTACACCTTC.

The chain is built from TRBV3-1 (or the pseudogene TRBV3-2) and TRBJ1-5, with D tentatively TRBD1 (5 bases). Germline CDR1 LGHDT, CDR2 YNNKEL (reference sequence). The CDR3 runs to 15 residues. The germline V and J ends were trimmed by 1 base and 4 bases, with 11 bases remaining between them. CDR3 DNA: TGTGCCAGCAGCCAAGCCCAGGGCCCGAATCAGCCCCAGCATTTT. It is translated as CASSQAQGPNQPQHF.

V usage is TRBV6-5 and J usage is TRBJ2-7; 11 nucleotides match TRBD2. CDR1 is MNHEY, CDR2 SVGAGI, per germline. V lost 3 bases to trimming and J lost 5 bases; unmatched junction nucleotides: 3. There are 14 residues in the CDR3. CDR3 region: CASSYVAGGNEQYF. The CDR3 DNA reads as TGTGCCAGCAGTTATGTAGCGGGGGGGAACGAGCAGTACTTC.

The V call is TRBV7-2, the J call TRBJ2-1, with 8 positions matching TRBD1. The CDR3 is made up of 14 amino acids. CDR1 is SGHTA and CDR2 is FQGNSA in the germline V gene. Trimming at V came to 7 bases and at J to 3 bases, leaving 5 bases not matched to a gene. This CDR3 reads CASTGQGNYNEQFF. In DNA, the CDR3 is TGTGCCAGCACCGGACAGGGTAACTACAATGAGCAGTTCTTC.

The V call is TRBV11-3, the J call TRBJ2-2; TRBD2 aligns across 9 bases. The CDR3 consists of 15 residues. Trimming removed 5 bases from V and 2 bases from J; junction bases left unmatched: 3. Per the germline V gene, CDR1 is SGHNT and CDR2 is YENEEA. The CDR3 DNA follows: TGTGCCAGCAGCAGCGGGGGGACAAACACCGGGGAGCTGTTTTTT. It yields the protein CASSSGGTNTGELFF.

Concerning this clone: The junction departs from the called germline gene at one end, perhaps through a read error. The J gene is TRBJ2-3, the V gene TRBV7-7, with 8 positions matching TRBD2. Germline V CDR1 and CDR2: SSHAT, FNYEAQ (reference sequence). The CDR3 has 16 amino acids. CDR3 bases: TGTGCTAGCAGCTTAATTGCAGCGGGGGTTGGAGATACGCAGTATTTT. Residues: CASSLIAAGVGDTQYF.

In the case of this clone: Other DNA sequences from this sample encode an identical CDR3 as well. The CDR3 reads CASSPRVEANTEAFF. Written as DNA, the CDR3 is TGTGCCAGCTCACCCCGGGTTGAAGCTAACACTGAAGCTTTCTTT. This rearrangement joins TRBV18 to TRBJ1-1; D unclear. Looked up from germline, CDR1 is KGHSH and CDR2 is LQKENI. Trimming removed 3 bases at V and 2 bases at J, with 13 bases between. CDR3 length: 15 amino acids. Using reference TRBV18 and TRBJ1-1 for the parts outside the CDR3, the full variable domain is NAGVMQNPRHLVRRRGQEARLRCSPMKGHSHVYWYRQLPEEGLKFMVYLQKENIIDESGMPKERFSAEFPKEGPSILRIQQVVRGDSAAYFCASSPRVEANTEAFFGQGTRLTVV.

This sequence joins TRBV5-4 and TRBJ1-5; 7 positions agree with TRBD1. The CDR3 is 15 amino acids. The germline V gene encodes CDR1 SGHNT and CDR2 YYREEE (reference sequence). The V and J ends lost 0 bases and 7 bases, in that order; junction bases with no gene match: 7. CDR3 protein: CASSLDPQGGQPQHF. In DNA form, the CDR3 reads TGTGCCAGCAGCTTGGATCCCCAGGGGGGACAGCCCCAGCATTTT.

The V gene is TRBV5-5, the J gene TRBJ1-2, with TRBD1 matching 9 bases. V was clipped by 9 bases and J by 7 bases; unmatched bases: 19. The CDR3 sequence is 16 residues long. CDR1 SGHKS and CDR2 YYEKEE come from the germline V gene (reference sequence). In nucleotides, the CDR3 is TGTGCCACCTCAAGTGGGACAGGGATTTTTTGGAGTGGCTACACCTTC. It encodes CATSSGTGIFWSGYTF.